Listed below are T cell receptor beta chains from one sample, sequenced in a study of T cells in Graves' hyperthyroidism and ophthalmopathy. TCRdb independently ran MiXCR on the multiplex PCR reads; one entry per CDR3 protein. The top ten hold around a third of the sample, which has 350,000 to 400,000 distinct CDR3 sequences, 15% seen once. Specimen: blood. Source of these receptors: a woman between 25 and 40 years old with Graves' hyperthyroidism. Both conserved end residues are part of each CDR3. A D gene is named only where the DNA matches it firmly. A row's size may be missing; if present it is once, few, many or a size class.

J gene	V gene	CDR3 length	clone size	D gene	CDR3 DNA	CDR3 protein
TRBJ2-2	TRBV20-1	14	many	TRBD2	TGCAGTGCTAGAACTAGCGAGGGCACCGGGGAGCTGTTTTTT	CSARTSEGTGELFF
TRBJ2-1	TRBV7-2	13	many	-	TGTGCCAGCAGCTTACAGGCTCTAAGGGAGCAGTTCTTC	CASSLQALREQFF
TRBJ2-5	TRBV2	15	many	TRBD2	TGTGCCAGCAGTGAAGGCGGGAGTGGGGGAGAGACCCAGTACTTC	CASSEGGSGGETQYF
TRBJ2-3	TRBV12-3/TRBV12-4	15	many	TRBD1	TGTGCCAGCAGTTCGGGACAGGGGGACACAGATACGCAGTATTTT	CASSSGQGDTDTQYF
TRBJ2-1	TRBV29-1	14	few	TRBD2	TGCAGCGGGCGGACTAGCGGGAGTTCCAGTGAGCAGTTCTTC	CSGRTSGSSSEQFF
TRBJ2-5	TRBV11-2	17	many	TRBD2	TGTGCCAGCAGCGCGGGACTAGCGGGAGGGCCGGGAGAGACCCAGTACTTC	CASSAGLAGGPGETQYF
TRBJ1-2	TRBV5-1	15	many	TRBD1	TGCGCCAGCAGCTTGCCCTCGAAAGGGGGCGATGGCTACACCTTC	CASSLPSKGGDGYTF
TRBJ2-1	TRBV30	11	-	-	TGTGCCTGGACCATCGGAGACGAGCAGTTCTTC	CAWTIGDEQFF
TRBJ2-2	TRBV12-3/TRBV12-4	16	many	TRBD1	TGTGCCAGCAGAACCCAGGGGGCGCTGGCCACCGGGGAGCTGTTTTTT	CASRTQGALATGELFF
TRBJ2-7	TRBV28	15	many	-	TGTGCCAGCAATCCTTCCGCACGGGACTCCTACGAGCAGTACTTC	CASNPSARDSYEQYF
TRBJ2-3	TRBV14	16	-	TRBD2	TGTGCCAGCAGCGGGCGGACTAGCGCCGCCACAGATACGCAGTATTTT	CASSGRTSAATDTQYF
TRBJ2-3	TRBV5-1	14	many	-	TGTGCCAGCAGCTTAGGTGGTCGCACAGATACGCAGTATTTT	CASSLGGRTDTQYF
TRBJ1-1	TRBV5-1	17	-	TRBD1	TGCGCCAGCAGCTCGGGACAGGGGGCTTGGCTGAACACTGAAGCTTTCTTT	CASSSGQGAWLNTEAFF
TRBJ2-1	TRBV5-5	19	-	TRBD1	TGTGCCAGCAGCGGCGACCAACAACAGGGGCGGCGGTGGTACAATGAGCAGTTCTTC	CASSGDQQQGRRWYNEQFF
TRBJ2-5	TRBV2	14	many	-	TGTGCCAGCAGTTCTCTAACAGGGCAAGAGACCCAGTACTTC	CASSSLTGQETQYF
TRBJ1-4	TRBV27	15	few	TRBD1	TGTGCCAGCAGTCTCCGGGACAGGTCTAATGAAAAACTGTTTTTT	CASSLRDRSNEKLFF
TRBJ2-3	TRBV5-1	13	many	-	TGTGCCAGCAGCTTAGAAGGGACAGATACGCAGTATTTT	CASSLEGTDTQYF
TRBJ2-7	TRBV5-5	15	-	TRBD2	TGCGCCAGCAGCCAATTAGTTAGACTAGCTCGCGAGCAGTACTTC	CASSQLVRLAREQYF
TRBJ2-7	TRBV7-9	14	few	-	TGTGCCAGCAGCTTTCCGTCGGGATCGGACGAGCAGTACTTC	CASSFPSGSDEQYF
TRBJ1-2	TRBV10-3	15	once	TRBD1	TGTGCCATCAGTGGAGGGACAGGGGAGGCCTATGGCCACACCTTC	CAISGGTGEAYGHTF
TRBJ2-1	TRBV28	14	many	-	TGTGCCAGCAGTTTAGGGTGGTCCTACAATGAGCAGTTCTTC	CASSLGWSYNEQFF
TRBJ2-7	TRBV27	19	many	TRBD2	TGTGCCAGCAGAGGGAAACGATCCAGACCGGGACTAGCGTCCTACGAGCAGTACTTC	CASRGKRSRPGLASYEQYF
TRBJ1-1	TRBV20-1	14	many	-	TGCAGTGCTAGAGTTGGGTCAGGAATAACTGAAGCTTTCTTT	CSARVGSGITEAFF
TRBJ2-1	TRBV20-1	12	many	-	TGCAGTGCTAGCGGGAGCGGGAATGAGCAGTTCTTC	CSASGSGNEQFF
TRBJ2-3	TRBV4-1	14	-	TRBD2	TGCGCCAGCAGTCCGGGACTAGCAAAAGATACGCAGTATTTT	CASSPGLAKDTQYF
TRBJ2-3	TRBV25-1	15	-	-	TGTGCCAGCAGTGAGGGGGCTAGCTCTGGAGATACGCAGTATTTT	CASSEGASSGDTQYF
TRBJ2-1	TRBV9	15	many	-	TGTGCCAGCAGCACTCTTTTAGGGGTTTACAATGAGCAGTTCTTC	CASSTLLGVYNEQFF
TRBJ2-1	TRBV30	16	many	-	TGTGCCTGGAGTGACCCCGGGCGGGGATCCTACAATGAGCAGTTCTTC	CAWSDPGRGSYNEQFF
TRBJ1-2	TRBV4-1	13	few	-	TGCGCCAGCAGCCACCGGGCCGCTTGGGGCTACACCTTC	CASSHRAAWGYTF
TRBJ2-5	TRBV19	15	-	-	TGTGCCAGTAATCATTGGGGGTCAAACCAAGAGACCCAGTACTTC	CASNHWGSNQETQYF
TRBJ2-5	TRBV28	14	many	TRBD1	TGTGCCAGTTTTCCGGGACAGATACAAGAGACCCAGTACTTC	CASFPGQIQETQYF
TRBJ2-2	TRBV27	15	-	TRBD2	TGTGCCAGCAGTCCCTCGGGAGGGGTCCCCGGGGAGCTGTTTTTT	CASSPSGGVPGELFF
TRBJ2-1	TRBV6-1	21	many	TRBD2	TGTGCCAGCAGTGATGAGGACGGGGCCGGACTAGCGGGAGGAGCCGTCAATGAGCAGTTCTTC	CASSDEDGAGLAGGAVNEQFF
TRBJ2-7	TRBV4-1	15	-	TRBD2	TGCGCCAGCAGCAGACCCTCTAGCGGGAGCTACGAGCAGTACTTC	CASSRPSSGSYEQYF
TRBJ2-7	TRBV11-2	15	many	-	TGTGCCAGCAGCTTGGAGGACACTATCTCCTACGAGCAGTACTTC	CASSLEDTISYEQYF
TRBJ2-3	TRBV29-1	11	few	-	TGCAGCGTCCTACAGGGAGATACGCAGTATTTT	CSVLQGDTQYF
TRBJ1-5	TRBV2	13	-	-	TGTGCCAGTGGGTACCCTAGCAATCAGCCCCAGCATTTT	CASGYPSNQPQHF
TRBJ2-4	TRBV2	14	many	-	TGTGCCAGCAGTGAAGTCCAGGGTGGGAACATTCAGTACTTC	CASSEVQGGNIQYF
TRBJ2-1	TRBV5-1	18	-	-	TGCGCCAGCAGCCGGGGGACGGACAGGCATAGCTCCTACAATGAGCAGTTCTTC	CASSRGTDRHSSYNEQFF
TRBJ1-5	TRBV6-2/TRBV6-3	16	few	TRBD1	TGTGCCAGCAGTACCGGGACAGGGGAGAAAGATCAGCCCCAGCATTTT	CASSTGTGEKDQPQHF
TRBJ1-4	TRBV9	14	-	-	TGTGCCAGCAGCACGACACCCTGGGGCGAAAAACTGTTTTTT	CASSTTPWGEKLFF
TRBJ2-1	TRBV7-3	16	-	TRBD2	TGTGCCAGCAGCTTATCTAAAGGCGGGAGTAGAAGTGAGCAGTTCTTC	CASSLSKGGSRSEQFF
TRBJ2-2	TRBV7-2	16	-	-	TGTGCCAGCAGCTTGGGGCAGACCGATGGCACCGGGGAGCTGTTTTTT	CASSLGQTDGTGELFF